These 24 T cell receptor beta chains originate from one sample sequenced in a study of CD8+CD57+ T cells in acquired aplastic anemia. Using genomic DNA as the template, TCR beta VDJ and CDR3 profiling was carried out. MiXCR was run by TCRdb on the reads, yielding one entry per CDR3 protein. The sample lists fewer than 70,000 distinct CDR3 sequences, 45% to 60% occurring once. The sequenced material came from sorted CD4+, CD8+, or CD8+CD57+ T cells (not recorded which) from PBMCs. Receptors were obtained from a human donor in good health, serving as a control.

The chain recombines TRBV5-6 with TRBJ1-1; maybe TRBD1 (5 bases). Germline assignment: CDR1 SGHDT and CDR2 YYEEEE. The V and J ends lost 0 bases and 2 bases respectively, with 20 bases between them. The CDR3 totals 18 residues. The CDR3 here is CASSLALSELGGNTEAFF. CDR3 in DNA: TGTGCCAGCAGCTTGGCACTTTCCGAATTGGGGGGTAACACTGAAGCTTTCTTT.

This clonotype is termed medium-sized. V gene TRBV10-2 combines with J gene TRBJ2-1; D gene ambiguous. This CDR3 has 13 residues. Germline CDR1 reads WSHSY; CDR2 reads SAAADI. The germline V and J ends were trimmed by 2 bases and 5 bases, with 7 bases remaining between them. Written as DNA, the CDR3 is TGCGCCAGCAGTGAGCCGTGGGACAATGAGCAGTTCTTC. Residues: CASSEPWDNEQFF.

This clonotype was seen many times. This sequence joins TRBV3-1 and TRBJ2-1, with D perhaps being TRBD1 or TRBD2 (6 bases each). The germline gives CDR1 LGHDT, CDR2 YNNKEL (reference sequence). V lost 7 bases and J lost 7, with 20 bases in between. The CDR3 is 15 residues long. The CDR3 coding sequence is TGTGCCAGCATGAACGGGGGACAAGGGGGTAATGAGCAGTTCTTC. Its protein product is CASMNGGQGGNEQFF.

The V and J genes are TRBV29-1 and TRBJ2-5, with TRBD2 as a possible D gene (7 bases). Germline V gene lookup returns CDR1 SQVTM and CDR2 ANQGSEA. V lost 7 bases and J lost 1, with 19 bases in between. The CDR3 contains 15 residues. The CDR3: CSAGPIGGAQETQYF. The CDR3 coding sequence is TGCAGCGCTGGCCCTATTGGGGGGGCCCAAGAGACCCAGTACTTC.

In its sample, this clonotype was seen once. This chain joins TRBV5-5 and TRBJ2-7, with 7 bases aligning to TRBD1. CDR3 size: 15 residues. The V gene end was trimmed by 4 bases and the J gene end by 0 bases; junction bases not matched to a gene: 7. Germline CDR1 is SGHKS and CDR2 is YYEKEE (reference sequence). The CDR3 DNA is TGTGCCAGCAGCCACCCGGGACAGAGCTCCTACGAGCAGTACTTC. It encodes CASSHPGQSSYEQYF.

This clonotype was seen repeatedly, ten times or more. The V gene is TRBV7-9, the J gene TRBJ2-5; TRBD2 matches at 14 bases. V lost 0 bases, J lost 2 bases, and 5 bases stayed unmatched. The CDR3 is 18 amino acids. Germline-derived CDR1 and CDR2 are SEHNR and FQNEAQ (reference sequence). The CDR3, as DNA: TGTGCCAGCAGCTTAGCGGGACTAGCGGGGGCGTGGCAAGAGACCCAGTACTTC. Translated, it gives CASSLAGLAGAWQETQYF.

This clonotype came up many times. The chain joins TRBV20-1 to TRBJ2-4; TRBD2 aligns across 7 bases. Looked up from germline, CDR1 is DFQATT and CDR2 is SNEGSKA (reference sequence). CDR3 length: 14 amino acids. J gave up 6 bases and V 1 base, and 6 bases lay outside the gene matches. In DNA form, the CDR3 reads TGCAGTGCTAGAGGGGACTACCTACTAAACATTCAGTACTTC. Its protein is CSARGDYLLNIQYF.

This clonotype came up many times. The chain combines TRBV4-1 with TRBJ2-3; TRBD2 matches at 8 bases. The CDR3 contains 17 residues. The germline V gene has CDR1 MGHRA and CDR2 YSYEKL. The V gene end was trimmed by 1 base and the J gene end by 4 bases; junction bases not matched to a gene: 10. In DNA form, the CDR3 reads TGCGCCAGCAGCCAAGTTGACGGGAGGGGCAGGGCAGATACGCAGTATTTT. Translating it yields CASSQVDGRGRADTQYF.

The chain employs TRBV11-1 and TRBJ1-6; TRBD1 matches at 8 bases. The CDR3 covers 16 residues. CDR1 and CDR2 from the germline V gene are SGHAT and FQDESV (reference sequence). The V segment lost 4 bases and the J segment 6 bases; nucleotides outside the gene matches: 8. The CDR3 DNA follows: TGTGCCAGCAGCTCCCCGGGACAGGAGTCTAATTCACCCCTCCACTTT. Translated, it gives CASSSPGQESNSPLHF.

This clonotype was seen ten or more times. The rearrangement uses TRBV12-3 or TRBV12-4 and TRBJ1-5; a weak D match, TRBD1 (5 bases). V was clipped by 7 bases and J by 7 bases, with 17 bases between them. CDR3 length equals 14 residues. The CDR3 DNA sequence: TGTGCCAGCACGGAAGGAGGGGAATGGCAGCCCCAGCATTTT. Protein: CASTEGGEWQPQHF.

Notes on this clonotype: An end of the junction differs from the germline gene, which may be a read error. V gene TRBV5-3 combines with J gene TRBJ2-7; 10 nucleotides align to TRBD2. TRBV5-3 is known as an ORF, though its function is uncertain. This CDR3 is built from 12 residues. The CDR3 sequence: CASSSSSGGHYF. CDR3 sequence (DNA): TGTGCCAGCAGCTCCTCTAGCGGGGGCCATTACTTC.

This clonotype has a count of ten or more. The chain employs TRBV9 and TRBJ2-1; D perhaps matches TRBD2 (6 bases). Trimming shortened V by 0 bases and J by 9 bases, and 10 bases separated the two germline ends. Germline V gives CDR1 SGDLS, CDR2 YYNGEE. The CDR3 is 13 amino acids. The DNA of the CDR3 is TGTGCCAGCAGCGTAGAAACTAGCCTTGAGCAGTTCTTC. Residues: CASSVETSLEQFF.

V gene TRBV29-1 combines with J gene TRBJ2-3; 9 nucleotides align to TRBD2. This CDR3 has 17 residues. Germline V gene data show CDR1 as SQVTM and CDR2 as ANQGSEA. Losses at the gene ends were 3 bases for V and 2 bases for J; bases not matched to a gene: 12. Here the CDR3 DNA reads TGCAGCGTTGATAGACTAGCGGCTAGCGGAAACACAGATACGCAGTATTTT. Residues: CSVDRLAASGNTDTQYF.

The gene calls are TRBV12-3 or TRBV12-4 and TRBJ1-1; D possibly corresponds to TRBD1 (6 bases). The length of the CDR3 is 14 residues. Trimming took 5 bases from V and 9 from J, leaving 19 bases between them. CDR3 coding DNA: TGTGCCAGCAGTCCAGGACGTGACAGGCCCAAAGCTTTCTTT. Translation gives CASSPGRDRPKAFF.

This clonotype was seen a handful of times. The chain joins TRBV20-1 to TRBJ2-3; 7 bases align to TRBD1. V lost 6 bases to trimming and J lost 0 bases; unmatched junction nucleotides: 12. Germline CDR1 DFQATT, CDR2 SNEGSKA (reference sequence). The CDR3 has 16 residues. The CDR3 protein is CSATGTEIFSTDTQYF. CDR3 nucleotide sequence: TGCAGTGCCACCGGGACAGAAATATTTAGCACAGATACGCAGTATTTT.

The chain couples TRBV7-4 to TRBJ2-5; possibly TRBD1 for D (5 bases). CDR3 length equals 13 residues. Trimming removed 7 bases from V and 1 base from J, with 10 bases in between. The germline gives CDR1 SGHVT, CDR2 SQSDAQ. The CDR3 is CASTGASQETQYF. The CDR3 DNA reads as TGTGCCAGCACTGGGGCCAGCCAAGAGACCCAGTACTTC.

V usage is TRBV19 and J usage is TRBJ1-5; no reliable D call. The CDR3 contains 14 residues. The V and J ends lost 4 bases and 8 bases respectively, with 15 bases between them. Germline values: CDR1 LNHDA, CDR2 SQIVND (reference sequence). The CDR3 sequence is CASSTSTGREPQHF. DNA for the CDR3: TGTGCCAGTAGTACGTCGACCGGCCGGGAGCCCCAGCATTTT.

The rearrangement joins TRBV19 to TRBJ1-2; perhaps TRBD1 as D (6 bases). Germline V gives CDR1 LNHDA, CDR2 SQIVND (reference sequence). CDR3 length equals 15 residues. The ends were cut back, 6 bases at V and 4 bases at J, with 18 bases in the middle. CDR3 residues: CASRKSGTISYGYTF. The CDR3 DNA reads TGTGCCAGTAGGAAGTCCGGGACAATAAGCTATGGCTACACCTTC.

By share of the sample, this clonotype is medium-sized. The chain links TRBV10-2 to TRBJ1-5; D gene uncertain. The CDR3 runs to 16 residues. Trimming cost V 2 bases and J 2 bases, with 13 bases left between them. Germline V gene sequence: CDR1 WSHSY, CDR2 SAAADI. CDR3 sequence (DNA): TGCGCCAGCAGTGAGATTGGACCGCTCGGCAATCAGCCCCAGCATTTT. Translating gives CASSEIGPLGNQPQHF.

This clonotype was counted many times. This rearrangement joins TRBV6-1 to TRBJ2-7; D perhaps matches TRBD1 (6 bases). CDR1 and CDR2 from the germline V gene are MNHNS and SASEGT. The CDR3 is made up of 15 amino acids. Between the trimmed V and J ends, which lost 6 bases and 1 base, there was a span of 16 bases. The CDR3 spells CASSLPTGTSYEQYF. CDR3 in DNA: TGTGCCAGCAGCCTGCCGACAGGCACTTCCTACGAGCAGTACTTC.

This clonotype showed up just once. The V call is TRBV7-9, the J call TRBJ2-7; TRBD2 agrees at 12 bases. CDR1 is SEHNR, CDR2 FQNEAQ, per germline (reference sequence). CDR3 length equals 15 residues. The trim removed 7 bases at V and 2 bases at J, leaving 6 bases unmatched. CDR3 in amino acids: CASTTGLAGPYEQYF. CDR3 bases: TGTGCCAGCACCACCGGACTAGCGGGACCCTACGAGCAGTACTTC. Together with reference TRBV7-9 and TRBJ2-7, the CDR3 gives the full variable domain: DTGVSQNPRHKITKRGQNVTFRCDPISEHNRLYWYRQTLGQGPEFLTYFQNEAQLEKSRLLSDRFSAERPKGSFSTLEIQRTEQGDSAMYLCASTTGLAGPYEQYFGPGTRLTVT.

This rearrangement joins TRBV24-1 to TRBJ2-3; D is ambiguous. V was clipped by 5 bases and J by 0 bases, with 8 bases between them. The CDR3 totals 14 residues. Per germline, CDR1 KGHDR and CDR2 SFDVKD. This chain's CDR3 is CATSGWGSTDTQYF. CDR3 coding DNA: TGTGCCACCAGTGGCTGGGGTAGCACAGATACGCAGTATTTT.

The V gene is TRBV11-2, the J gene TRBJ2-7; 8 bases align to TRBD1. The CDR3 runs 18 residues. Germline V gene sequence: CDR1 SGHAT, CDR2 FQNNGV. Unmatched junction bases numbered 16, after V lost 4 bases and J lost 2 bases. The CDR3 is CASSSRDRLKLNTYEQYF. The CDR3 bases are TGTGCCAGCAGCTCACGGGACAGGTTGAAGCTTAATACCTACGAGCAGTACTTC.

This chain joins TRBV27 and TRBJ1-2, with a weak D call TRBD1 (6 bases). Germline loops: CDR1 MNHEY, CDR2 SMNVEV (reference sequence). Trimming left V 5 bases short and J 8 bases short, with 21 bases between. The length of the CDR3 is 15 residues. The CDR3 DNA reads TGTGCCAGCAGTGATAACCGGTACAGGGTTCACGGCTACACCTTC. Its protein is CASSDNRYRVHGYTF.